The source of this T cell receptor (beta chain) is a study of T cell changes during pregnancy in multiple sclerosis. TCRdb's table, derived via immunoSEQ multiplex PCR, lists solely in-frame clones and lacks some. The sample carries some 44,000 clones, approximately 92% recorded once. Deletions cut 0 bases from V and 4 bases from J, with 13 bases between. This CDR3 spans 15 amino acids. The germline V gene has CDR1 SGDLS and CDR2 YYNGEE. Sequencing was performed on CD4+ T cells from peripheral blood mononuclear cells, taken before pregnancy. V and J are TRBV9 and TRBJ2-5; no firm D call. The TCR comes from a female donor with multiple sclerosis, enrolled in a pregnancy study. CDR3 nucleotide sequence: TGTGCCAGCAGCGTAGGAGATTTTAGCCGAGAGACCCAGTACTTC. This translates into CASSVGDFSRETQYF.